Listed below are T cell receptor beta chains from one sample, sequenced in a study of early T cells in non-severe SARS-CoV-2 infection. TCRdb passed the 5' RACE reads through MiXCR, listing each CDR3 protein once. The repertoire holds about 47,000 distinct CDR3 sequences, approximately 11% seen once, with about 13% in the top ten. The sequenced sample was whole blood. The source of these receptors is an adult who was a healthcare worker with PCR-confirmed SARS-CoV-2 infection or an uninfected control (not recorded which). Both conserved end residues are part of each CDR3. A D gene is named only where the DNA matches it firmly. Some rows mark clone size as missing; the rest say once, few, many or name a class of expanded clone.

abundance	v_gene	j_gene	d_gene	CDR3nt	CDR3aa
many	TRBV6-6	TRBJ2-1	-	TGTGCCAGCAGAGTGCCCGGATTGAGCTCCTACAATGAGCAGTTCTTC	CASRVPGLSSYNEQFF
many	TRBV3-1	TRBJ1-3	-	TGTGCCAGCAGCGACGGAAATGGAAACACCATATATTTT	CASSDGNGNTIYF
many	TRBV9	TRBJ2-2	TRBD1	TGTGCCAGCAGCGTAGATCTTGGACAGGGGGCGCAAAGTGCCGGGGAGCTGTTTTTT	CASSVDLGQGAQSAGELFF
many	TRBV29-1	TRBJ2-5	-	TGCAGCGTTGACAAGCAGGGCGGGGAGACCCAGTACTTC	CSVDKQGGETQYF
many	TRBV9	TRBJ2-3	-	TGTGCCAGCAGCGTAGAGACGGGGGAATACACAGATACGCAGTATTTT	CASSVETGEYTDTQYF
many	TRBV11-2	TRBJ2-1	-	TGTGCCAGCAGCCCCCGGACGCGGCAATACAATGAGCAGTTCTTC	CASSPRTRQYNEQFF
-	TRBV28	TRBJ2-3	TRBD2	TGTGCCACCTCTTCCCCGACTAGCTTGTCAGATACGCAGTATTTT	CATSSPTSLSDTQYF
many	TRBV12-3/TRBV12-4	TRBJ2-5	TRBD2	TGTGCCAGCAGCCTTTTGGGGGGGTATGGGCAAGAGACCCAGTACTTC	CASSLLGGYGQETQYF
-	TRBV10-3	TRBJ2-7	TRBD1	TGTGCCACAACAGGGGGCGCTTCCTACGAGCAGTACTTC	CATTGGASYEQYF
many	TRBV11-1	TRBJ2-3	-	TGTGCCAGCAGCAAACCGGCGTCGTCGACAGATACGCAGTATTTT	CASSKPASSTDTQYF
few	TRBV27	TRBJ2-3	-	TGTGCCAGCAGATTGGGGGGAAGAGGATGGTATTTT	CASRLGGRGWYF
many	TRBV6-7	TRBJ2-3	TRBD2	TGTGCCAGCAGAAATGGGACTAGCTCATTCACAGATACGCAGTATTTT	CASRNGTSSFTDTQYF
-	TRBV29-1	TRBJ1-1	-	TGCAGCGTTGGCCAGAACACTGAAGCTTTCTTT	CSVGQNTEAFF
-	TRBV14	TRBJ1-6	-	TGTGCCAGCAGCCAAGTACAGGCTCCTTTTAATTCACCCCTCCACTTT	CASSQVQAPFNSPLHF
-	TRBV27	TRBJ2-3	-	TGTGCCAGCAGTTGGATGAGGACTAGCACAGATACGCAGTATTTT	CASSWMRTSTDTQYF
-	TRBV20-1	TRBJ2-7	TRBD1	TGCAGTGCTAGTTCCGGGGACAGGGCGACCTACGAGCAGTACTTC	CSASSGDRATYEQYF
few	TRBV20-1	TRBJ2-7	TRBD1	TGCAGTGCTAGGGGCCCCGGACAGGGCTACGAGCAGTACTTC	CSARGPGQGYEQYF
few	TRBV15	TRBJ1-4	-	TGTGCCACCAGCAGAGCCCTTTTCGCGGGAGGAACTAATGAAAAACTGTTTTTT	CATSRALFAGGTNEKLFF
few	TRBV7-9	TRBJ1-2	-	TGTGCCAGCACAACGGGCCCACTGGCTGGCTACACCTTC	CASTTGPLAGYTF
many	TRBV6-1	TRBJ2-1	TRBD2	TGTGCCAGCAGGAGTAGCGGGGGGGCGTATGAGCAGTTCTTC	CASRSSGGAYEQFF
many	TRBV2	TRBJ2-3	TRBD2	TGTGCCAGCAGTAAGACTAGCGGCACAGATACGCAGTATTTT	CASSKTSGTDTQYF
-	TRBV7-2	TRBJ2-2	-	TGTGCCAGCAGCAGGAAGAACGTTGACACCGGGGAGCTGTTTTTT	CASSRKNVDTGELFF
many	TRBV20-1	TRBJ2-3	-	TGCAGTGCTGGGTTACTAGGGGTGGGAGGATTAGATACGCAGTATTTT	CSAGLLGVGGLDTQYF
many	TRBV29-1	TRBJ1-2	-	TGCAGTACGGTACAGGCGGATAACTATGGCTACACCTTC	CSTVQADNYGYTF
few	TRBV9	TRBJ1-6	-	TGTGCCAGCAGCGTAGGAGGGGTAAATTCACCCCTCCACTTT	CASSVGGVNSPLHF
-	TRBV4-1	TRBJ2-3	-	TGCGCCAGCAGCCAAGATCAGGGCGGGTCTAGCACAGATACGCAGTATTTT	CASSQDQGGSSTDTQYF
many	TRBV5-6	TRBJ1-3	-	TGTGCCAGTCGGTTCGGCTTCTCTGGAAACACCATATATTTT	CASRFGFSGNTIYF
-	TRBV27	TRBJ1-1	-	TGTGCCAGCAGTTATCAACCCGGGGATACTGAAGCTTTCTTT	CASSYQPGDTEAFF
many	TRBV6-5	TRBJ1-4	-	TGTGCCAGCAGTTACTCGTCAGGGGCTGACGAAAAACTGTTTTTT	CASSYSSGADEKLFF
many	TRBV6-1	TRBJ1-6	-	TGTGCCAGTTGGGGTGGGCCTGTTCTCGCCGCTACGCTCTCACCCCTCCACTTT	CASWGGPVLAATLSPLHF
-	TRBV3-1	TRBJ1-2	TRBD1	TGTGCCAGCAGCCCGGACAGGGGGCTTAATGGCTACACCTTC	CASSPDRGLNGYTF
many	TRBV20-1	TRBJ1-4	-	TGCAGTGCTAGAGATGGGGCAGGATCCGGAAAACTGTTTTTT	CSARDGAGSGKLFF